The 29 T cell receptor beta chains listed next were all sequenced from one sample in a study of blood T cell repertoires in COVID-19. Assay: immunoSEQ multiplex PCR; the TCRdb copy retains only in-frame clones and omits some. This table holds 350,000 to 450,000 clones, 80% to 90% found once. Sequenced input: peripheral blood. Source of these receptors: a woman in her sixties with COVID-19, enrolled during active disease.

CDR3 sequence: CATSRGGGIEGKTQYF. The CDR3 coding sequence is TGTGCCACCAGCAGAGGGGGGGGCATCGAGGGTAAGACCCAGTACTTC. The V call is TRBV15, the J call TRBJ2-5; D is perhaps TRBD2 (7 bases). The CDR3 has 16 amino acids. The germline V and J ends were trimmed by 1 base and 6 bases, with 18 bases remaining between them. Germline V lookup: CDR1 LNHNV, CDR2 YYDKDF (reference sequence).

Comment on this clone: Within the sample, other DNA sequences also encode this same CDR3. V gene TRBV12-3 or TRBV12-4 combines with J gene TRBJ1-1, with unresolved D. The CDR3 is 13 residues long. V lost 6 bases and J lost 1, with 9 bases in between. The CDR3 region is CASSLIRNTEAFF. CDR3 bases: TGTGCCAGCAGCCTAATCCGGAACACTGAAGCTTTCTTT.

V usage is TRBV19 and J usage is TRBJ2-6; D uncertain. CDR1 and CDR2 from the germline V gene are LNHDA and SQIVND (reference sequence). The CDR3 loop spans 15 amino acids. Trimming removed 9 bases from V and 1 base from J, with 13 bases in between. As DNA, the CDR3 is TGTGCCAGCTTATCTCCTCGGTCTGGGGCCAACGTCCTGACTTTC. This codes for CASLSPRSGANVLTF.

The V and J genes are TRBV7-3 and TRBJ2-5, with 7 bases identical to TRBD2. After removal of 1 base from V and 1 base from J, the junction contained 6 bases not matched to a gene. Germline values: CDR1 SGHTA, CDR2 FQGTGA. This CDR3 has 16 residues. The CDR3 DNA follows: TGTGCCAGCAGCTTAATGGGACGGGGGGTCCAAGAGACCCAGTACTTC. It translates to CASSLMGRGVQETQYF.

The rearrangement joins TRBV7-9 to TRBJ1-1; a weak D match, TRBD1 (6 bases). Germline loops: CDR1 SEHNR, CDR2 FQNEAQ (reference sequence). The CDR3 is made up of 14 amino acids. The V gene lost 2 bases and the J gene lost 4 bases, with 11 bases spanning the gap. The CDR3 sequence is CASSLLPTGTEAFF. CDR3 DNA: TGTGCCAGCAGCTTACTCCCGACAGGCACTGAAGCTTTCTTT.

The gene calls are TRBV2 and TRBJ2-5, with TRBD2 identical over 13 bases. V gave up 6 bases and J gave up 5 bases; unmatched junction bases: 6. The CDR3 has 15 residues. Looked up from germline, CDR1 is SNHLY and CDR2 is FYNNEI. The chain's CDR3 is CASSRRLAGGETQYF. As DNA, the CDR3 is TGTGCCAGCAGCCGAAGACTAGCGGGGGGCGAGACCCAGTACTTC.

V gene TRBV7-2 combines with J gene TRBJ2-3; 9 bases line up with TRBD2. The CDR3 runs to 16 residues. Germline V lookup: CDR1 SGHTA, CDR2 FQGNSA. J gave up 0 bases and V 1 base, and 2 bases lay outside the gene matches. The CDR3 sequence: CASSLVRGGSTDTQYF. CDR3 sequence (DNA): TGTGCCAGCAGCTTAGTGCGGGGGGGCAGCACAGATACGCAGTATTTT.

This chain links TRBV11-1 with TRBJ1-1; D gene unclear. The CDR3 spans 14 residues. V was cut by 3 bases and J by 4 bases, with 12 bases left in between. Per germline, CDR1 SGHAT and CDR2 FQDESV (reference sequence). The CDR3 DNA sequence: TGTGCCAGCAGCTTGGCGGGGAGGGCCACTGAAGCTTTCTTT. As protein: CASSLAGRATEAFF.

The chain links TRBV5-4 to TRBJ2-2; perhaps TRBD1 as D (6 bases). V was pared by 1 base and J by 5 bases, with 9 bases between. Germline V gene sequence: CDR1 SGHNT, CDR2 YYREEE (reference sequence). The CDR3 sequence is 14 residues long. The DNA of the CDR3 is TGTGCCAGCAGCTTGCCTGACAGGACCGGGGAGCTGTTTTTT. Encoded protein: CASSLPDRTGELFF.

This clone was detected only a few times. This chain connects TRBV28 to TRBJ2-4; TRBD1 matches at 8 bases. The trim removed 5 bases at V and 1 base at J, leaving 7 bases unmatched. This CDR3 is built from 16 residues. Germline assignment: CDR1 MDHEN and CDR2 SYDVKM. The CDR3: CASSPTGVVAKNIQYF. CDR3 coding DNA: TGTGCCAGCAGTCCGACAGGGGTAGTGGCCAAAAACATTCAGTACTTC.

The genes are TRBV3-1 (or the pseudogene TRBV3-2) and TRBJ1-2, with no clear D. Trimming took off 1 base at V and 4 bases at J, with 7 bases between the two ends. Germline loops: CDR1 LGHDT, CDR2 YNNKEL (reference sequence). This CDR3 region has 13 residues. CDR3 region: CASSQAGSYGYTF. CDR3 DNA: TGTGCCAGCAGCCAAGCCGGGAGCTATGGCTACACCTTC.

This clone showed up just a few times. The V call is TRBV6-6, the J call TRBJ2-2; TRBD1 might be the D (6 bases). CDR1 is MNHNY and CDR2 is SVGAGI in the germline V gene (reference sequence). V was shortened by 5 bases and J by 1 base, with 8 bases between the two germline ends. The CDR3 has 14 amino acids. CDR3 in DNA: TGTGCCAGCAGTCCCAGGGGGAACACCGGGGAGCTGTTTTTT. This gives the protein CASSPRGNTGELFF.

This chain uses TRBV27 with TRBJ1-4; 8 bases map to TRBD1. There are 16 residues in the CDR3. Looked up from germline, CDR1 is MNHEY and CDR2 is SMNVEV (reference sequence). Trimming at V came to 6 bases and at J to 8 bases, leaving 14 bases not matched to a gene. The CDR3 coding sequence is TGTGCCAGCAGCAGACAGGGGCCCTCCGTCGCAGAAAAACTGTTTTTT. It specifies CASSRQGPSVAEKLFF.

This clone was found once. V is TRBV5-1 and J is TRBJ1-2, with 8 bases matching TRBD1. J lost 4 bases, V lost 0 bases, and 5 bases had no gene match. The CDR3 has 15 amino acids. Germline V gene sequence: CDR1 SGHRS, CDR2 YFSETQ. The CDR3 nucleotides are TGCGCCAGCAGCTTGGAACAGGGGGGACTCTATGGCTACACCTTC. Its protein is CASSLEQGGLYGYTF.

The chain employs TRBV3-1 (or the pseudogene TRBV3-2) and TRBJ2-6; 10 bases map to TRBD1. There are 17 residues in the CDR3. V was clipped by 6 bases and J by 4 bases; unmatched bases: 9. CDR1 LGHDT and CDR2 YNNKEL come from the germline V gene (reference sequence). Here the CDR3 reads CASSKGTGAKGANVLTF. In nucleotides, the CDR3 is TGTGCCAGCAGTAAAGGGACAGGGGCGAAAGGGGCCAACGTCCTGACTTTC.

CDR3 protein: CASSQRQGAGGETQYF. The CDR3, as DNA: TGCGCCAGCAGCCAGCGACAGGGGGCAGGGGGAGAGACCCAGTACTTC. This chain joins TRBV4-1 and TRBJ2-5; 10 positions match TRBD1. The germline V gene encodes CDR1 MGHRA and CDR2 YSYEKL. V shed 3 bases, J shed 4 bases, and the junction held 8 bases outside the gene matches. The length of the CDR3 is 16 residues.

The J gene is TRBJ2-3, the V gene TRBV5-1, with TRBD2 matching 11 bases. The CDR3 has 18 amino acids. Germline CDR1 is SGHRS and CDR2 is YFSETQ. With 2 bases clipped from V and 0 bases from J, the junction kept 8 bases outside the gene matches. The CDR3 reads CASSFLAGGPYSTDTQYF. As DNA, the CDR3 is TGCGCCAGCAGCTTCTTAGCGGGGGGGCCGTATAGCACAGATACGCAGTATTTT.

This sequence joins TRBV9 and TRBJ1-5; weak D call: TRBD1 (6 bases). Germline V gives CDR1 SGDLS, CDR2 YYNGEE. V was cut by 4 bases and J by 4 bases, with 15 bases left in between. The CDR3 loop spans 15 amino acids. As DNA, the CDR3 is TGTGCCAGCAGCTCAGGGGACGGTGAGAATCAGCCCCAGCATTTT. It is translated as CASSSGDGENQPQHF.

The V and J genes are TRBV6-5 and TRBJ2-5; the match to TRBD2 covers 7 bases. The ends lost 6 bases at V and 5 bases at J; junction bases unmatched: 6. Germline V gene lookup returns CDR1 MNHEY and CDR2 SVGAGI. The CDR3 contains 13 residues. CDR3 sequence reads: CASRRLARETQYF. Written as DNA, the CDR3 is TGTGCCAGCAGGAGACTAGCTCGGGAGACCCAGTACTTC.

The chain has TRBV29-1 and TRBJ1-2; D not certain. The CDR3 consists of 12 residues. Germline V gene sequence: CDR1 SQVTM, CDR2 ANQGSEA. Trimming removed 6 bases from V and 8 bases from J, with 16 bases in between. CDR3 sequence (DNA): TGCAGCGTGACGGCGACTCGAAGGGGCTACACCTTC. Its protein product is CSVTATRRGYTF.

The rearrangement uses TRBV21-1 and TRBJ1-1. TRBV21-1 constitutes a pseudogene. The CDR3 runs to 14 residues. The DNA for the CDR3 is TGTGCCAGCAGCAAAGCGCGTATGAACACTGAAGCTTTCTTT. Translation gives CASSKARMNTEAFF.

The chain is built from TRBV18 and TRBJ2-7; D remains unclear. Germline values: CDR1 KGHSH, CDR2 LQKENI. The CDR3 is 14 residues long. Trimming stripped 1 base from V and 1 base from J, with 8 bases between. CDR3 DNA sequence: TGTGCCAGCTCACCACTTGACTTATCCTACGAGCAGTACTTC. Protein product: CASSPLDLSYEQYF.

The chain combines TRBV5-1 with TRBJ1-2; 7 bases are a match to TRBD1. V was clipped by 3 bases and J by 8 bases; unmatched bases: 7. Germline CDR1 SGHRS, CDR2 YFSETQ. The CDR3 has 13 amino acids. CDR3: CASSSSGTVGYTF. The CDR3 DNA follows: TGCGCCAGCAGCTCCTCCGGGACAGTCGGCTACACCTTC.

The chain's CDR3 is CASSPSGQGVTYEQYF. The CDR3 nucleotides are TGTGCCAGCTCACCATCTGGACAGGGAGTTACCTACGAGCAGTACTTC. This rearrangement joins TRBV18 to TRBJ2-7; 8 positions agree with TRBD1. Trimming cost V 2 bases and J 2 bases; bases outside gene matches: 8. The CDR3 is 16 amino acids. Per germline, CDR1 KGHSH and CDR2 LQKENI.

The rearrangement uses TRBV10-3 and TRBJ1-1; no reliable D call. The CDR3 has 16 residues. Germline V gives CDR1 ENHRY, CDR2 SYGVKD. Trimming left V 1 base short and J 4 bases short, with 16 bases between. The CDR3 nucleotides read TGTGCCATCAGTGAGTGGGCTGGAGGAGTGGGCACTGAAGCTTTCTTT. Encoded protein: CAISEWAGGVGTEAFF.

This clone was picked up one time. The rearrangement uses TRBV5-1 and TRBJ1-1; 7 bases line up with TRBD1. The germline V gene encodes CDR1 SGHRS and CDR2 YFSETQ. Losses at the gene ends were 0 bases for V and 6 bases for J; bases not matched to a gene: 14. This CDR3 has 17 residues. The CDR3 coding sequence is TGCGCCAGCAGCTTGGAGTGGGGGCGACAGGGAATCCCTGAAGCTTTCTTT. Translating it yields CASSLEWGRQGIPEAFF.

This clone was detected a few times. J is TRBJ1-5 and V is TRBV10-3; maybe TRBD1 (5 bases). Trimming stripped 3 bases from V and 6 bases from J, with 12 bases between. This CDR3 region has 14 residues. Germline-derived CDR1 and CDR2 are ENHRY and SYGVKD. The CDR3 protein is CAISDSGIGQPQHF. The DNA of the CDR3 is TGTGCCATCAGTGACTCAGGGATCGGTCAGCCCCAGCATTTT.

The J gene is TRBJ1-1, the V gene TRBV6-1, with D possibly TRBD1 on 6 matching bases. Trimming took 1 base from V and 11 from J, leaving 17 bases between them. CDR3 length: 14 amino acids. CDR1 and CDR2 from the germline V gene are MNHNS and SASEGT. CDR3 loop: CASSEDRVTTRAFF. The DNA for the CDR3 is TGTGCCAGCAGTGAAGACAGGGTCACCACTCGGGCTTTCTTT.

The CDR3 bases are TGCAGTGCTAGTAAGGCGGGTGCTTTCTTT. Translation gives CSASKAGAFF. The gene calls are TRBV20-1 and TRBJ1-1; D is ambiguous. This CDR3 contains 10 residues. Trimming left V 3 bases short and J 11 bases short, with 10 bases between. Germline loops: CDR1 DFQATT, CDR2 SNEGSKA (reference sequence).